The 13 T cell receptor beta chains given below trace back to one sample, sequenced in a study of T cells after yellow fever vaccination. TCRdb independently ran MiXCR on the 5' RACE reads; one entry per CDR3 protein. Altogether roughly 320,000 distinct CDR3 sequences are present, around a tenth being singletons, with the ten largest covering about 3.5%. This material consisted of CD4+ T cells sorted from PBMCs, taken 45 days after the yellow fever booster vaccination. The receptors originated from a man aged 18 to 35 who received the YFV17D yellow fever vaccine.

The chain combines TRBV4-1 with TRBJ2-1; no firm D call. Germline V lookup: CDR1 MGHRA, CDR2 YSYEKL. The V gene lost 4 bases and the J gene lost 4 bases, with 14 bases spanning the gap. The CDR3 sequence is 15 residues long. The CDR3 here is CASSPRPTRYNEQFF. The CDR3 bases are TGCGCCAGCAGCCCCCGACCAACCCGTTACAATGAGCAGTTCTTC.

This clonotype was seen many times. The chain couples TRBV7-8 to TRBJ1-1; D remains unclear. The CDR3 has 13 residues. V lost 6 bases and J 0 bases, leaving 8 bases between the germline ends. The germline gives CDR1 SGHVS, CDR2 FQNEAQ. The CDR3 DNA follows: TGTGCCAGCAGTTCTGGGGTGAACACTGAAGCTTTCTTT. This codes for CASSSGVNTEAFF.

This clonotype was found many times. The chain combines TRBV7-9 with TRBJ2-3, with 9 bases aligning to TRBD2. In germline, CDR1 is SEHNR, CDR2 FQNEAQ (reference sequence). The CDR3 consists of 15 residues. V dropped 5 bases and J dropped 6; count of bases not matched to a gene: 9. CDR3 nucleotide sequence: TGTGCCAGCAGCCCCGCGAAGGCGGGGGGGGATACGCAGTATTTT. Its protein is CASSPAKAGGDTQYF.

This clonotype was observed a few times. V usage is TRBV7-2 and J usage is TRBJ1-2, with unresolved D. This CDR3 has 14 amino acids. With 5 bases removed from V and 1 base from J, the gap between germline ends came to 11 bases. Germline CDR1 and CDR2: SGHTA and FQGNSA. The CDR3 DNA reads as TGTGCCAGCAGCCGCCTAGGCCTTAACTATGGCTACACCTTC. This sequence encodes CASSRLGLNYGYTF.

The chain links TRBV3-1 to TRBJ2-1; TRBD1 matches 8 bases. V was clipped by 4 bases and J by 0 bases; unmatched bases: 5. The germline CDR1 and CDR2 sequences are LGHDT and YNNKEL (reference sequence). The CDR3 is 16 residues long. The CDR3 DNA is TGTGCCAGCAGCCTAACGGGACAGGCCTCCTACAATGAGCAGTTCTTC. Translation: CASSLTGQASYNEQFF.

The table lists this clonotype with a count of one. The chain couples TRBV20-1 to TRBJ2-7; D unclear. There are 13 residues in the CDR3. V dropped 1 base and J dropped 2 bases, with 9 bases sitting between them. CDR1 DFQATT and CDR2 SNEGSKA come from the germline V gene (reference sequence). CDR3 DNA: TGCAGTGCTAGAGTCCCACAGACCTACGAGCAGTACTTC. Translation gives CSARVPQTYEQYF.

A few counts support this clonotype. The CDR3 DNA is TGTGCCAGCAGCCAAGGGATCGAGGGGAATGAGCAGTTCTTC. This codes for CASSQGIEGNEQFF. The chain uses TRBV3-1 and TRBJ2-1; D may match TRBD1 or TRBD2 (5 bases each). Trimming removed 1 base from V and 7 bases from J, with 11 bases in between. CDR1 LGHDT and CDR2 YNNKEL come from the germline V gene (reference sequence). CDR3 length: 14 residues.

For this clonotype: This may be a read error, as it is one base from a much larger clone. The V and J genes are TRBV12-3 or TRBV12-4 and TRBJ2-5; 9 bases map to TRBD2. The CDR3 is 15 residues long. In DNA form, the CDR3 reads TGTGCCAGCGGTTTTGCTAGCGGGGCACAAGAGACCCAGTACTTC. Its translation is CASGFASGAQETQYF.

Only a few counts were recorded for this clonotype. The CDR3: CASSVEGGEGAGELFF. The CDR3 DNA follows: TGTGCCAGCAGCGTAGAAGGTGGGGAGGGAGCCGGGGAGCTGTTTTTT. The rearrangement joins TRBV9 to TRBJ2-2, with 7 nucleotides matching TRBD2. The ends lost 0 bases at V and 6 bases at J; junction bases unmatched: 8. Germline CDR1 SGDLS, CDR2 YYNGEE. The length of the CDR3 is 16 residues.

At least ten counts were recorded for this clonotype. V gene TRBV12-3 or TRBV12-4 combines with J gene TRBJ1-5, with 9 bases matching TRBD1. CDR3 length equals 16 residues. Unmatched junction bases numbered 9, after V lost 2 bases and J lost 7 bases. CDR3 DNA: TGTGCCAGCAGTTTACCGGGACAGGGCCGGGGCCAGCCCCAGCATTTT. This encodes CASSLPGQGRGQPQHF.

This chain links TRBV12-3 or TRBV12-4 with TRBJ2-5; D possibly uses TRBD1 or TRBD2 (6 bases each). This CDR3 comprises 13 residues. V dropped 7 bases and J dropped 4 bases, with 13 bases sitting between them. As DNA, the CDR3 is TGTGCCAGCACCCCGGGGGCTTCAGAGACCCAGTACTTC. Protein product: CASTPGASETQYF.

J is TRBJ1-1 and V is TRBV6-5; D unclear. The V end was cut by 0 bases, the J end by 0 bases, with 5 bases between. The CDR3 has 14 amino acids. Germline V lookup: CDR1 MNHEY, CDR2 SVGAGI. CDR3 DNA sequence: TGTGCCAGCAGTTACTCGACTGTGAACACTGAAGCTTTCTTT. Its translation is CASSYSTVNTEAFF.

This clonotype was observed a handful of times. This chain links TRBV16 with TRBJ2-1; TRBD2 aligns across 14 bases. Germline CDR1 is KGHSY and CDR2 is FQNENV. J lost 8 bases, V lost 4 bases, and 4 bases had no gene match. This CDR3 region has 15 residues. The CDR3 protein is CASSRRTSGGHEQFF. The CDR3 coding sequence is TGTGCCAGCAGCCGCCGGACTAGCGGGGGGCATGAGCAGTTCTTC.